The 25 T cell receptor beta chains presented below share a single source sample, sequenced in a study of T cells in localized non-small cell lung cancer. Method: immunoSEQ multiplex PCR; TCRdb's copy keeps in-frame clones and lacks some. This table has about 54,000 clones, around 83% appearing once. The specimen was peripheral blood, collected before any cancer treatment. The receptors here all came from an older female donor with stage II squamous cell lung carcinoma.

The gene calls are TRBV7-6 and TRBJ2-7; TRBD1 matches at 11 bases. The J segment lost 5 bases and the V segment lost 4 bases, leaving 4 bases of the junction unmatched. In germline, CDR1 is SGHVS, CDR2 FNYEAQ. The CDR3 runs 14 residues. CDR3 in amino acids: CASSYGQGADEQYF. In DNA form, the CDR3 reads TGTGCCAGCAGCTACGGACAGGGGGCCGACGAGCAGTACTTC.

This chain connects TRBV5-4 to TRBJ2-1; 9 nucleotides line up with TRBD2. The CDR3 contains 17 residues. The ends lost 4 bases at V and 8 bases at J; junction bases unmatched: 16. Germline CDR1 SGHNT, CDR2 YYREEE (reference sequence). CDR3 in DNA: TGTGCCAGCAGCCACCCATCAGCGGGGGGTGTACAATATGAGCAGTTCTTC. Protein product: CASSHPSAGGVQYEQFF.

V and J are TRBV4-2 and TRBJ1-2, with 7 bases lining up with TRBD1. This CDR3 has 15 amino acids. J was trimmed by 6 bases and V by 5 bases; bases with no gene match: 12. Per germline, CDR1 LGHNA and CDR2 YNFKEQ. CDR3 sequence reads: CASSKGAAIEDGYTF. In DNA form, the CDR3 reads TGTGCCAGCAGCAAGGGGGCGGCCATAGAGGATGGCTACACCTTC.

The chain couples TRBV30 to TRBJ1-2; D might be TRBD1 (5 bases). Trimming left V 4 bases short and J 8 bases short, with 17 bases between. This CDR3 comprises 13 residues. Germline CDR1 reads GTSNPN; CDR2 reads SVGIG (reference sequence). The CDR3 here is CAWTPRGAGGYTF. The CDR3 DNA sequence: TGTGCCTGGACCCCCCGAGGGGCGGGCGGCTACACCTTC.

This chain connects TRBV4-3 to TRBJ2-4; possible D gene TRBD2, 5 bases. Germline V gives CDR1 LGHNA, CDR2 YSLEER. This CDR3 has 15 amino acids. Trimming shortened V by 3 bases and J by 0 bases, and 9 bases separated the two germline ends. CDR3 in DNA: TGCGCCAGCAGCCAGTCGAGGGTAGCCAAAAACATTCAGTACTTC. Encoded protein: CASSQSRVAKNIQYF.

The V call is TRBV6-1, the J call TRBJ1-1; the D gene is possibly TRBD1 (5 bases). The V and J ends lost 8 bases and 0 bases respectively, with 13 bases between them. The CDR3 loop spans 14 amino acids. CDR1 MNHNS and CDR2 SASEGT come from the germline V gene. The CDR3 protein is CASLVGQLNTEAFF. CDR3 coding DNA: TGTGCCAGCCTAGTGGGGCAGCTGAACACTGAAGCTTTCTTT.

V is TRBV5-1 and J is TRBJ2-7; 7 nucleotides agree with TRBD1. Germline V gene data show CDR1 as SGHRS and CDR2 as YFSETQ. The trim removed 4 bases at V and 6 bases at J, leaving 13 bases unmatched. CDR3 length equals 15 residues. The CDR3 loop is CASSGTGTAASEQYF. CDR3 DNA sequence: TGCGCCAGCAGCGGCACCGGGACAGCCGCTAGCGAGCAGTACTTC.

This chain uses TRBV4-2 with TRBJ2-1; unclear D gene. Trimming removed 1 base at V and 0 bases at J, with 7 bases between. The CDR3 has 15 residues. CDR1 LGHNA and CDR2 YNFKEQ come from the germline V gene. CDR3 loop: CASSQVAGSYNEQFF. The CDR3 coding sequence is TGTGCCAGCAGCCAAGTGGCTGGCTCCTACAATGAGCAGTTCTTC.

The chain has TRBV7-2 and TRBJ1-1, with a weak D call TRBD1 (6 bases). With 0 bases removed from V and 5 bases from J, the gap between germline ends came to 13 bases. This CDR3 has 15 residues. In germline, CDR1 is SGHTA, CDR2 FQGNSA. CDR3 amino acids: CASSLAPRGKTEAFF. For the CDR3, the DNA is TGTGCCAGCAGCTTAGCGCCCAGGGGAAAAACTGAAGCTTTCTTT.

The chain links TRBV4-2 to TRBJ1-1; TRBD1 might be the D (5 bases). The V and J ends lost 0 bases and 4 bases respectively, with 15 bases between them. Germline V gives CDR1 LGHNA, CDR2 YNFKEQ. This CDR3 is built from 16 residues. In nucleotides, the CDR3 is TGTGCCAGCAGCCAAGAAAACTCAGGGATTTTCACTGAAGCTTTCTTT. This encodes CASSQENSGIFTEAFF.

This clone was found a few times. The gene calls are TRBV19 and TRBJ1-6; no definite D call. The V gene lost 0 bases and the J gene lost 7 bases, with 10 bases spanning the gap. The CDR3 spans 15 residues. In germline, CDR1 is LNHDA, CDR2 SQIVND (reference sequence). The CDR3 reads CASSIDLGPNSPLHF. The CDR3 coding sequence is TGTGCCAGTAGTATAGATCTAGGACCCAATTCACCCCTCCACTTT.

This clone has only a few counts. The chain uses TRBV7-3 and TRBJ1-1, with TRBD1 matching over 7 bases. Germline CDR1 SGHTA, CDR2 FQGTGA. V shed 4 bases, J shed 5 bases, and the junction held 4 bases outside the gene matches. The CDR3 runs to 13 residues. The chain's CDR3 is CASSSTGRTEAFF. The CDR3 bases are TGTGCCAGCAGCTCGACAGGGAGGACTGAAGCTTTCTTT.

V usage is TRBV6-5 and J usage is TRBJ2-5, with D perhaps matching TRBD2 (6 bases). The CDR3 length is 15 residues. Looked up from germline, CDR1 is MNHEY and CDR2 is SVGAGI. The germline V and J ends were trimmed by 2 bases and 5 bases, with 15 bases remaining between them. The CDR3 loop is CASSYNRAAGETQYF. In DNA, the CDR3 is TGTGCCAGCAGTTACAACAGAGCCGCGGGGGAGACCCAGTACTTC.

This clone was counted once. This sequence joins TRBV5-8 and TRBJ1-6; D is possibly TRBD1 (5 bases). The CDR3 has 16 residues. Looked up from germline, CDR1 is SGHTS and CDR2 is YDEGEE. V gave up 0 bases and J gave up 9 bases, with 16 bases separating them. The CDR3 is CASSLVAGKGSSPLHF. CDR3 sequence (DNA): TGTGCCAGCAGCTTGGTTGCAGGAAAGGGGAGTTCACCCCTCCACTTT.

The chain combines TRBV5-1 with TRBJ1-5, with D tentatively TRBD1 (5 bases). The ends were cut back, 3 bases at V and 5 bases at J, with 9 bases in the middle. CDR1 is SGHRS and CDR2 is YFSETQ in the germline V gene. There are 13 residues in the CDR3. The CDR3 DNA is TGCGCCAGCAGCTCCGGGGGGGATCAGCCCCAGCATTTT. The encoded protein is CASSSGGDQPQHF.

The rearrangement links TRBV6-1 to TRBJ2-1, with D perhaps TRBD1 (6 bases). CDR3 length: 13 amino acids. Per germline, CDR1 MNHNS and CDR2 SASEGT. V dropped 2 bases and J dropped 5 bases, with 7 bases sitting between them. CDR3 protein: CASSERGNNEQFF. Here the CDR3 DNA reads TGTGCCAGCAGTGAAAGGGGGAACAATGAGCAGTTCTTC.

The chain couples TRBV11-3 to TRBJ2-5; 7 bases line up with TRBD1. Near its end, the DNA agrees better with TRBJ2-7, so the J call may be wrong. The germline CDR1 and CDR2 sequences are SGHNT and YENEEA. The CDR3 covers 16 residues. The CDR3 DNA sequence: TGTGCCAGCAGCTTAGAAAGGACAGGCATTACCTACGAGCAGTACTTC. Protein product: CASSLERTGITYEQYF.

This chain uses TRBV7-2 with TRBJ2-7, with TRBD1 matching over 9 bases. The CDR3 length is 16 residues. V lost 5 bases and J lost 6; bases outside the gene matches: 14. Germline V gives CDR1 SGHTA, CDR2 FQGNSA. The CDR3 sequence is CASSPSWDRVSREQYF. The CDR3 DNA is TGTGCCAGCAGCCCCTCTTGGGACAGGGTTTCGCGCGAGCAGTACTTC.

The chain combines TRBV5-1 with TRBJ2-3; D not certain. The length of the CDR3 is 11 residues. Germline lookup yields CDR1 SGHRS and CDR2 YFSETQ. V lost 4 bases, J lost 5 bases, and 5 bases lay in between. The CDR3 DNA sequence: TGCGCCAGCAGCCCCAAAGATACGCAGTATTTT. It specifies CASSPKDTQYF.

This sequence joins TRBV27 and TRBJ1-1, with TRBD1 matching 11 bases. The CDR3 sequence is 17 residues long. Germline values: CDR1 MNHEY, CDR2 SMNVEV (reference sequence). V shed 3 bases, J shed 5 bases, and the junction held 11 bases outside the gene matches. For the CDR3, the DNA is TGTGCCAGCAGTTTTCTGGGGACAGGGGGTTCGGGTACTGAAGCTTTCTTT. Its protein product is CASSFLGTGGSGTEAFF.

The chain carries TRBV7-9 and TRBJ1-3; D call uncertain. The ends were cut back, 1 base at V and 0 bases at J, with 10 bases in the middle. Germline CDR1 and CDR2: SEHNR and FQNEAQ (reference sequence). This CDR3 spans 16 amino acids. The CDR3 loop is CASSLVGSYSGNTIYF. CDR3 DNA: TGTGCCAGCAGCTTAGTGGGGTCTTACTCTGGAAACACCATATATTTT.

With regard to this clone: An end of the junction differs from the germline gene, which may be a read error. The V and J genes are TRBV29-1 and TRBJ2-5, with 12 bases that match TRBD2. In germline, CDR1 is SQVTM, CDR2 ANQGSEA. The CDR3 contains 15 residues. For the CDR3, the DNA is TGCAGCGTTGGAGGACTAGCGGGACGGCAAGGGACCCAGTACTTC. Protein product: CSVGGLAGRQGTQYF.

The V and J genes are TRBV19 and TRBJ2-5, with 8 bases fitting TRBD1. Germline CDR1 and CDR2: LNHDA and SQIVND (reference sequence). The CDR3 is 15 residues long. The trim removed 3 bases at V and 5 bases at J, leaving 8 bases unmatched. Written as DNA, the CDR3 is TGTGCCAGTAGTATGGGGCCAGGGGGCAAGGAGACCCAGTACTTC. This encodes CASSMGPGGKETQYF. Using reference TRBV19 and TRBJ2-5 for the parts outside the CDR3, the full variable domain is DGGITQSPKYLFRKEGQNVTLSCEQNLNHDAMYWYRQDPGQGLRLIYYSQIVNDFQKGDIAEGYSVSREKKESFPLTVTSAQKNPTAFYLCASSMGPGGKETQYFGPGTRLLVL.

V and J are TRBV4-3 and TRBJ1-6; 9 nucleotides line up with TRBD1. V shed 3 bases, J shed 0 bases, and the junction held 9 bases outside the gene matches. Germline values: CDR1 LGHNA, CDR2 YSLEER. The CDR3 runs 19 residues. The CDR3 loop is CASSHRQGEGSSYNSPLHF. DNA for the CDR3: TGCGCCAGCAGCCATCGACAGGGGGAAGGGAGCTCCTATAATTCACCCCTCCACTTT.

The chain is built from TRBV27 and TRBJ2-5, with D unclear. Trimming pared 4 bases from V and 5 bases from J, leaving 14 bases between. The germline V gene has CDR1 MNHEY and CDR2 SMNVEV (reference sequence). This CDR3 comprises 14 residues. CDR3 coding DNA: TGTGCCAGCAGTTCTCGGGTCTTGAGCGAGACCCAGTACTTC. It specifies CASSSRVLSETQYF.